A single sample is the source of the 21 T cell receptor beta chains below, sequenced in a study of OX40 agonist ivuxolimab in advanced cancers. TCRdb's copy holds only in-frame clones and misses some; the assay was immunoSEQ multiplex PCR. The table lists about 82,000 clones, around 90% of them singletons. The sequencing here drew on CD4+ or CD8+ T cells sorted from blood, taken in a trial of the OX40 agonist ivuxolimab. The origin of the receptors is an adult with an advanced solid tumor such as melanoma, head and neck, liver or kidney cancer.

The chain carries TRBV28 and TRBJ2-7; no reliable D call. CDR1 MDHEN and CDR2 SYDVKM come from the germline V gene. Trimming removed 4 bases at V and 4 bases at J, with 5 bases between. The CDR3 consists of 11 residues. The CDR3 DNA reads TGTGCCAGCAGTTCGGCGTACGAGCAGTACTTC. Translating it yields CASSSAYEQYF. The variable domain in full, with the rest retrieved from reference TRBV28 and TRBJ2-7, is DVKVTQSSRYLVKRTGEKVFLECVQDMDHENMFWYRQDPGLGLRLIYFSYDVKMKEKGDIPEGYSVSREKKERFSLILESASTNQTSMYLCASSSAYEQYFGPGTRLTVT.

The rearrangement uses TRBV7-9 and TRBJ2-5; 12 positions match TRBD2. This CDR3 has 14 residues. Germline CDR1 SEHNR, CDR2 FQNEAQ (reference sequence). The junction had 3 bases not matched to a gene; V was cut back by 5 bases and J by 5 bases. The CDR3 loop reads CASSPTSGGETQYF. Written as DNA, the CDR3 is TGTGCCAGCAGCCCGACTAGCGGGGGTGAGACCCAGTACTTC.

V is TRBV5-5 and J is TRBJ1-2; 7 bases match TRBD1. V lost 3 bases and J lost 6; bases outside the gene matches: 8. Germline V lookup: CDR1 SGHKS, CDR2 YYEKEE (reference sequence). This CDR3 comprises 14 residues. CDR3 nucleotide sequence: TGTGCCAGCAGCTCCTTCAGGGGGGAGGATGGCTACACCTTC. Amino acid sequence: CASSSFRGEDGYTF.

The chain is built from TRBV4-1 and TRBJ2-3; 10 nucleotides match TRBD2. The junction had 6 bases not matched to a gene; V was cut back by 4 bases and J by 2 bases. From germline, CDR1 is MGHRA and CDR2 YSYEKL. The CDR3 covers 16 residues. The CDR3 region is CASSRGLAAITDTQYF. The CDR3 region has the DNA TGCGCCAGCAGCCGCGGACTAGCGGCTATCACAGATACGCAGTATTTT.

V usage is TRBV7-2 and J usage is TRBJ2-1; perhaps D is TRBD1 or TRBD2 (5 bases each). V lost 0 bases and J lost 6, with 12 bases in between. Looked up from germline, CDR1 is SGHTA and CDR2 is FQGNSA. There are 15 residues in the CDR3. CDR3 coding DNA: TGTGCCAGCAGCTTAGCGGTCGGGACGGGCAATGAGCAGTTCTTC. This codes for CASSLAVGTGNEQFF.

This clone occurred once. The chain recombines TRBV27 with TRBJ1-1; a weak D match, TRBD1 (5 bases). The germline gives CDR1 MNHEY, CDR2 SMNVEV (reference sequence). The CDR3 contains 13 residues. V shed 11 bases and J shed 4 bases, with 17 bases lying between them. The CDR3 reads CAASGPGGTEAFF. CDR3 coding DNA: TGTGCCGCTTCGGGGCCGGGGGGCACTGAAGCTTTCTTT.

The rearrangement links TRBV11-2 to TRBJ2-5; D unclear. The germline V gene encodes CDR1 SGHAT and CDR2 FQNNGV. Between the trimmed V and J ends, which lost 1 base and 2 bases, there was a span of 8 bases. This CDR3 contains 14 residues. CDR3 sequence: CASSLVVGQETQYF. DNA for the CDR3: TGTGCCAGCAGCTTAGTAGTGGGACAAGAGACCCAGTACTTC. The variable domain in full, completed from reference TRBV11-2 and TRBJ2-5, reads EAGVAQSPRYKIIEKRQSVAFWCNPISGHATLYWYQQILGQGPKLLIQFQNNGVVDDSQLPKDRFSAERLKGVDSTLKIQPAKLEDSAVYLCASSLVVGQETQYFGPGTRLLVL.

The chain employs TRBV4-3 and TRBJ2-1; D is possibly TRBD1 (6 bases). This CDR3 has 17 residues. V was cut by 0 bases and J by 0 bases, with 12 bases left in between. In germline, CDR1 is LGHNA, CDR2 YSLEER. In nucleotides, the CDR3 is TGCGCCAGCAGCCAAGATCTAGGGGGTTCCTCCTACAATGAGCAGTTCTTC. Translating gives CASSQDLGGSSYNEQFF.

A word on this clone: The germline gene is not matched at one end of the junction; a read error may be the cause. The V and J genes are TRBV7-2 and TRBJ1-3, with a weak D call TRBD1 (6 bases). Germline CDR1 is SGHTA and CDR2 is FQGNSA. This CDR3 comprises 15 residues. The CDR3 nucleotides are TGCGCCAGCAGCCAAGAGTCAGGGGACGGAAACACCATATATTTT. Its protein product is CASSQESGDGNTIYF.

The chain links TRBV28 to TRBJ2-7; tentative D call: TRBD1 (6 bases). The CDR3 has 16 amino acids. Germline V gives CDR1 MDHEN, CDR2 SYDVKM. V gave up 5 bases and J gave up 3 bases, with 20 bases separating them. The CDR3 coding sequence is TGTGCCAGCAGTCAAAAAAGGACAGCTCCGAACTACGAGCAGTACTTC. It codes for CASSQKRTAPNYEQYF.

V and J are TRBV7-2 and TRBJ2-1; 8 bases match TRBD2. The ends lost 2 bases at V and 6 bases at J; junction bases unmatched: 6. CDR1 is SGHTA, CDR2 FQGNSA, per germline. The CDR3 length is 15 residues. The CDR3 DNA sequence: TGTGCCAGCAGCTTAAACAGCGGGAGCGGCAATGAGCAGTTCTTC. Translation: CASSLNSGSGNEQFF.

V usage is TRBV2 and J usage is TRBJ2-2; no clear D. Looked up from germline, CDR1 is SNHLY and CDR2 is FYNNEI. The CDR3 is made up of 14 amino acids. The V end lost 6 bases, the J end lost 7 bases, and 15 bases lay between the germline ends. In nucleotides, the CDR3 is TGTGCCAGCAGGTCGGAAGGGCCCGGCGGGGAGCTGTTTTTT. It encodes CASRSEGPGGELFF. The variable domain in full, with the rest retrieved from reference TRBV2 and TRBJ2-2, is EPEVTQTPSHQVTQMGQEVILRCVPISNHLYFYWYRQILGQKVEFLVSFYNNEISEKSEIFDDQFSVERPDGSNFTLKIRSTKLEDSAMYFCASRSEGPGGELFFGEGSRLTVL.

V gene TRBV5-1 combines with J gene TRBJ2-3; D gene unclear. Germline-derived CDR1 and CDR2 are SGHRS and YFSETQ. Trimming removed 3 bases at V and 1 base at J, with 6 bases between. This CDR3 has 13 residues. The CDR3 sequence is CASSSQGTDTQYF. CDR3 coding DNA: TGCGCCAGCAGCTCGCAGGGCACAGATACGCAGTATTTT.

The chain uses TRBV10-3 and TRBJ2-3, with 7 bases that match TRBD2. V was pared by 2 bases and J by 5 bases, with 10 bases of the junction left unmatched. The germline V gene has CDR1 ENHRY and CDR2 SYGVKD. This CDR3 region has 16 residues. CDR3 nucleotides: TGTGCCATCAGTGAGGTCCAGCGGGGCGCGAGAGATACGCAGTATTTT. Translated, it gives CAISEVQRGARDTQYF.

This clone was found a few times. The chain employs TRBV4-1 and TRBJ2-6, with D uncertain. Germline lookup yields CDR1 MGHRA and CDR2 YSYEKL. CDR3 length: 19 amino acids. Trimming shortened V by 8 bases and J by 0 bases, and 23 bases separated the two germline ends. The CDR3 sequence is CASSLQVVGLGSGANVLTF. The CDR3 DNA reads TGCGCCAGCTCCCTCCAGGTAGTGGGATTGGGCTCTGGGGCCAACGTCCTGACTTTC.

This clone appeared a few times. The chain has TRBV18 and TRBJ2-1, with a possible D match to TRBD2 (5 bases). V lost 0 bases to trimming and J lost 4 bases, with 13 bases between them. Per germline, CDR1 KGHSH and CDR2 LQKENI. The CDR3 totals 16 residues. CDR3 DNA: TGTGCCAGCTCACCACCCCTGTCGGGGTTATACAATGAGCAGTTCTTC. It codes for CASSPPLSGLYNEQFF.

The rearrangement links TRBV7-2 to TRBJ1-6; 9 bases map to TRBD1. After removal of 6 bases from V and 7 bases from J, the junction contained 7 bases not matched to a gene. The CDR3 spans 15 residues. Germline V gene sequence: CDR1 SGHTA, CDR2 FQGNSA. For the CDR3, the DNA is TGTGCCAGCAGAGAAAGACAGGGGGGAAATTCACCCCTCCACTTT. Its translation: CASRERQGGNSPLHF.

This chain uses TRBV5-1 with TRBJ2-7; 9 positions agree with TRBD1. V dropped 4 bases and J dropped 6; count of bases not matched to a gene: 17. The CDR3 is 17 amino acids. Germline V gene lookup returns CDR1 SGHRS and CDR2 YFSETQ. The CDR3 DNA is TGCGCCAGCAGCCCAATATTAAGACAGGGGGAATTGGGCGAGCAGTACTTC. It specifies CASSPILRQGELGEQYF.

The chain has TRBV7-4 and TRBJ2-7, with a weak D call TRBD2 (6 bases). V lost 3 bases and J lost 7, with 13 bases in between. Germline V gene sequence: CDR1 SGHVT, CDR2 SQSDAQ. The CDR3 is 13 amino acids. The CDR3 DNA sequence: TGTGCCAGCAGCTTCCGGGAGTACCTTGAGCAGTACTTC. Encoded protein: CASSFREYLEQYF.

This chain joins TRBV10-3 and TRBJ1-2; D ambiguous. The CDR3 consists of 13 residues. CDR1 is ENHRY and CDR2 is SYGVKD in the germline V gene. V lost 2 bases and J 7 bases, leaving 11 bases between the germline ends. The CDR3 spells CAISEGEPGGYTF. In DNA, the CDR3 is TGTGCCATCAGTGAGGGGGAACCAGGTGGCTACACCTTC.

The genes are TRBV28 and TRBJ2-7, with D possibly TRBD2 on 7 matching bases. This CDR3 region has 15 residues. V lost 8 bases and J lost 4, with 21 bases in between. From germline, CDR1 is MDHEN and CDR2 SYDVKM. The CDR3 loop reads CASPGPRGGTYEQYF. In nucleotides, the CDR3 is TGTGCCAGCCCCGGCCCCAGGGGAGGGACGTACGAGCAGTACTTC.